These 22 T cell receptor beta chains share one sample of origin, sequenced in a study of T-cell memory formation after mild COVID-19. In TCRdb, the 5' RACE reads were re-called with MiXCR into one record per CDR3 protein. The sample consists of more than 150,000 distinct CDR3 sequences, 9.5% to 13% of them appearing once. Material: PBMCs or a T cell subset sorted from them (not recorded which). These receptors were obtained from a man between 18 and 35 years old who had mild COVID-19 (a few samples of this study predate the infection). Cell type and time point are not known.

This clonotype was found a few times. V is TRBV10-3 and J is TRBJ1-1; 8 bases align to TRBD1. The V gene end was trimmed by 7 bases and the J gene end by 12 bases; junction bases not matched to a gene: 13. Germline assignment: CDR1 ENHRY and CDR2 SYGVKD. The CDR3 has 13 residues. The CDR3 coding sequence is TGTGCCATCACCTCGGACAGGGAAGGCAATTCTTTCTTT. This encodes CAITSDREGNSFF.

This clonotype has a handful of counts. The genes are TRBV7-2 and TRBJ1-5, with D possibly being TRBD1 (5 bases). Between the trimmed V and J ends, which lost 2 bases and 4 bases, there was a span of 15 bases. Germline CDR1 reads SGHTA; CDR2 reads FQGNSA. This CDR3 is built from 16 residues. CDR3 DNA sequence: TGTGCCAGCAGCTTAAATTCAGGGCGAGGGAATCAGCCCCAGCATTTT. Translation gives CASSLNSGRGNQPQHF. Drawing the rest from reference TRBV7-2 and TRBJ1-5, the complete variable domain is GAGVSQSPSNKVTEKGKDVELRCDPISGHTALYWYRQSLGQGLEFLIYFQGNSAPDKSGLPSDRFSAERTGGSVSTLTIQRTQQEDSAVYLCASSLNSGRGNQPQHFGDGTRLSIL.

This clonotype was counted many times. The rearrangement joins TRBV5-1 to TRBJ2-1; D may be TRBD1 (5 bases). The CDR3 is 15 residues long. Germline lookup yields CDR1 SGHRS and CDR2 YFSETQ. V was shortened by 0 bases and J by 0 bases, with 7 bases between the two germline ends. Here the CDR3 reads CASSLGQSSYNEQFF. The CDR3 nucleotides are TGCGCCAGCAGCTTGGGACAGAGCTCCTACAATGAGCAGTTCTTC.

DNA of the CDR3: TGTGCCAGCAGCCCTACGGGGCAGTCCGGGGAGCTGTTTTTT. This encodes CASSPTGQSGELFF. This chain connects TRBV21-1 to TRBJ2-2; the D call TRBD1 from the table was never checked on the DNA. TRBV21-1 is a listed pseudogene. There are 14 residues in the CDR3.

This clonotype was seen only a few times. This chain joins TRBV19 and TRBJ1-1, with D tentatively TRBD1 (5 bases). Germline-derived CDR1 and CDR2 are LNHDA and SQIVND (reference sequence). This CDR3 is 13 amino acids long. Trimming took 10 bases from V and 0 from J, leaving 12 bases between them. CDR3 loop: CATSGLLNTEAFF. The CDR3 coding sequence is TGTGCCACCTCGGGACTCCTGAACACTGAAGCTTTCTTT.

This clonotype was observed at least ten times. The V gene is TRBV5-1, the J gene TRBJ1-2; D gene uncertain. CDR3 length: 13 amino acids. With 4 bases removed from V and 0 bases from J, the gap between germline ends came to 7 bases. CDR1 SGHRS and CDR2 YFSETQ come from the germline V gene. CDR3 in amino acids: CASSMTANYGYTF. CDR3 DNA: TGCGCCAGCAGCATGACGGCTAACTATGGCTACACCTTC.

J is TRBJ2-1 and V is TRBV7-2; possibly TRBD1 for D (5 bases). V gave up 3 bases and J gave up 6 bases, with 12 bases separating them. There are 14 residues in the CDR3. Germline V lookup: CDR1 SGHTA, CDR2 FQGNSA. CDR3 sequence: CASSFQGSSNEQFF. The CDR3 nucleotides are TGTGCCAGCAGCTTCCAGGGATCCAGCAATGAGCAGTTCTTC.

At least ten counts were recorded for this clonotype. V gene TRBV7-2 combines with J gene TRBJ1-4; D is uncertain. This CDR3 contains 16 residues. V gave up 5 bases and J gave up 0 bases, with 13 bases separating them. Germline V gene lookup returns CDR1 SGHTA and CDR2 FQGNSA. The CDR3 bases are TGTGCCAGCAGCCCCCGGCCGTACGCAACTAATGAAAAACTGTTTTTT. Amino acid sequence: CASSPRPYATNEKLFF.

This clonotype was seen only a few times. V and J are TRBV2 and TRBJ1-1; D is undetermined. This CDR3 contains 15 residues. Trimming took off 5 bases at V and 0 bases at J, with 13 bases between the two ends. In germline, CDR1 is SNHLY, CDR2 FYNNEI. This CDR3 is CASSRAVQMNTEAFF. The CDR3 DNA reads as TGTGCCAGCAGTCGAGCCGTACAAATGAACACTGAAGCTTTCTTT.

This chain links TRBV5-1 with TRBJ2-5, with D tentatively TRBD2 (5 bases). The CDR3 is 13 amino acids. Germline lookup yields CDR1 SGHRS and CDR2 YFSETQ. Between the trimmed V and J ends, which lost 2 bases and 5 bases, there was a span of 10 bases. The CDR3 DNA reads as TGCGCCAGCAGCTTTCTAGGGAGTGAGACCCAGTACTTC. This translates into CASSFLGSETQYF.

This clonotype has only a few counts. This chain joins TRBV4-2 and TRBJ2-2, with TRBD2 matching 9 bases. Losses at the gene ends were 1 base for V and 4 bases for J; bases not matched to a gene: 7. The length of the CDR3 is 17 residues. Germline V gene sequence: CDR1 LGHNA, CDR2 YNFKEQ. This CDR3 is CASSQVVAGGFTGELFF. The CDR3, as DNA: TGTGCCAGCAGCCAAGTCGTCGCGGGGGGGTTCACCGGGGAGCTGTTTTTT.

The CDR3 coding sequence is TGCAGTGCTAGGAGGGACAGGGGTTACGAGCAGTACGTC. It specifies CSARRDRGYEQYV. V and J are TRBV20-1 and TRBJ2-7, with TRBD1 matching 10 bases. V lost 3 bases and J lost 4; bases outside the gene matches: 3. CDR3 length: 13 amino acids. The germline V gene encodes CDR1 DFQATT and CDR2 SNEGSKA (reference sequence).

The CDR3 loop reads CASSFGPGEGTQYF. As DNA, the CDR3 is TGCGCCAGCAGTTTTGGCCCGGGGGAAGGGACCCAGTACTTC. The genes are TRBV5-1 and TRBJ2-5; a weak D match, TRBD2 (6 bases). The CDR3 runs to 14 residues. Trimming took 5 bases from V and 7 from J, leaving 18 bases between them. Germline V gene sequence: CDR1 SGHRS, CDR2 YFSETQ.

This clonotype was picked up a small number of times. This chain joins TRBV3-2 and TRBJ2-3; TRBD1, the table's D call, was not compared with the DNA. TRBV3-2 is designated a pseudogene. This CDR3 spans 16 amino acids. The CDR3 loop is CASSQGGDLGTDTQYF. For the CDR3, the DNA is TGTGCCAGCAGCCAAGGGGGGGACCTGGGCACAGATACGCAGTATTTT.

The chain carries TRBV5-1 and TRBJ2-1, with D possibly being TRBD1 (5 bases). This CDR3 has 14 amino acids. With 5 bases removed from V and 5 bases from J, the gap between germline ends came to 14 bases. Germline V CDR1 and CDR2: SGHRS, YFSETQ. Written as DNA, the CDR3 is TGCGCCAGCAGTACTAATCGACAGCACAATGAGCAGTTCTTC. Translating gives CASSTNRQHNEQFF.

A few counts support this clonotype. The chain combines TRBV5-1 with TRBJ2-2; D gene unclear. CDR1 and CDR2 from the germline V gene are SGHRS and YFSETQ. Trimming shortened V by 0 bases and J by 4 bases, and 7 bases separated the two germline ends. CDR3 length equals 14 residues. CDR3 protein: CASSLALITGELFF. The DNA for the CDR3 is TGCGCCAGCAGCTTGGCCCTCATCACCGGGGAGCTGTTTTTT. Based on the CDR3 plus reference TRBV5-1 and TRBJ2-2, the full variable domain is KAGVTQTPRYLIKTRGQQVTLSCSPISGHRSVSWYQQTPGQGLQFLFEYFSETQRNKGNFPGRFSGRQFSNSRSEMNVSTLELGDSALYLCASSLALITGELFFGEGSRLTVL.

This sequence joins TRBV7-2 and TRBJ1-5; a possible D gene is TRBD1 (6 bases). CDR3 length: 15 residues. The V and J ends lost 4 bases and 4 bases respectively, with 14 bases between them. CDR1 and CDR2 (germline): SGHTA, FQGNSA. CDR3 protein: CASSSTGYLNQPQHF. The CDR3 DNA is TGTGCCAGCAGCTCGACAGGTTACCTAAATCAGCCCCAGCATTTT.

A few counts support this clonotype. The J gene is TRBJ2-3, the V gene TRBV7-8; no definite D call. Germline CDR1 is SGHVS and CDR2 is FQNEAQ. Trimming took off 6 bases at V and 0 bases at J, with 19 bases between the two ends. CDR3 length equals 17 residues. CDR3 nucleotide sequence: TGTGCCAGCAGTCCCCCGGAGCTACTAACTAGCACAGATACGCAGTATTTT. Its translation is CASSPPELLTSTDTQYF.

In its sample, this clonotype was seen a few times. This chain links TRBV5-1 with TRBJ1-4, with a possible D match to TRBD1 (5 bases). The CDR3 length is 13 residues. Germline V gene data show CDR1 as SGHRS and CDR2 as YFSETQ. The ends were cut back, 4 bases at V and 8 bases at J, with 12 bases in the middle. This CDR3 is CASSPGVEEKLFF. The CDR3 nucleotides are TGCGCCAGCAGCCCGGGGGTTGAGGAAAAACTGTTTTTT.

This clonotype has a handful of counts. This chain joins TRBV10-2 and TRBJ1-5; 8 bases fit TRBD1. Germline V gene sequence: CDR1 WSHSY, CDR2 SAAADI. Trimming removed 4 bases from V and 4 bases from J; junction bases left unmatched: 9. The CDR3 covers 16 residues. The CDR3 here is CASSAHNRGANQPQHF. CDR3 nucleotides: TGCGCCAGCAGTGCTCACAACAGGGGGGCTAATCAGCCCCAGCATTTT.

This clonotype was found a few times. The rearrangement links TRBV5-1 to TRBJ2-2; 7 nucleotides agree with TRBD2. CDR3 length equals 18 residues. After removal of 0 bases from V and 5 bases from J, the junction contained 13 bases not matched to a gene. Per germline, CDR1 SGHRS and CDR2 YFSETQ. The CDR3 loop is CASSLAGRGAGWTGELFF. The CDR3 nucleotides are TGCGCCAGCAGCTTGGCCGGGCGAGGAGCGGGGTGGACCGGGGAGCTGTTTTTT.

The chain uses TRBV6-6 and TRBJ2-7, with D unclear. Trimming pared 0 bases from V and 4 bases from J, leaving 4 bases between. The CDR3 is 12 amino acids. In germline, CDR1 is MNHNY, CDR2 SVGAGI (reference sequence). This chain's CDR3 is CASSYSRYEQYF. The CDR3 bases are TGTGCCAGCAGTTACTCGAGGTACGAGCAGTACTTC.